The source of this T cell receptor (beta chain) is a study of T-cell memory formation after mild COVID-19. On this clonotype itself: Antigen specificity is unknown.

Each CDR3 protein is one row after TCRdb ran MiXCR on the 5' RACE reads. The table has some 120,000 distinct CDR3 sequences, about 5.9% seen once. This CDR3 contains 13 residues. V lost 5 bases and J lost 7, with 15 bases in between. CDR1 and CDR2 from the germline V gene are KGHSH and LQKENI. Study results and limitations: Memory from before infection featured some responding clones, which suggests cross-reactive memory joined.

Sequencing used PBMCs or a T cell subset sorted from them (not recorded which). The chain couples TRBV18 to TRBJ2-7, with D maybe TRBD1 (7 bases). The TCR originated in an adult woman who had mild COVID-19 (a few samples of this study predate the infection). Cell type and time point are not known. The chain's CDR3 is CASSSRQGGEQYF. CDR3 bases: TGTGCCAGCTCATCGAGACAGGGAGGTGAGCAGTACTTC.